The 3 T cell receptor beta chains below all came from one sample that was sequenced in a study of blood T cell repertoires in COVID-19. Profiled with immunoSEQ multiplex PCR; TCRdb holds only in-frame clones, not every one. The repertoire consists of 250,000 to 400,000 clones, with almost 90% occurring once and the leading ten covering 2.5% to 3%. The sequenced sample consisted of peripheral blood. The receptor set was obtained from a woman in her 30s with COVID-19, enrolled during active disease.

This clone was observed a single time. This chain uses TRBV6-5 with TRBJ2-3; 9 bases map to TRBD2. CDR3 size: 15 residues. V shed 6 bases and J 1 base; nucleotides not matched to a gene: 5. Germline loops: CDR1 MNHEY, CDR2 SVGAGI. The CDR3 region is CASRRGGFGTDTQYF. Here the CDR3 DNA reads TGTGCCAGCAGGCGGGGGGGTTTCGGCACAGATACGCAGTATTTT.

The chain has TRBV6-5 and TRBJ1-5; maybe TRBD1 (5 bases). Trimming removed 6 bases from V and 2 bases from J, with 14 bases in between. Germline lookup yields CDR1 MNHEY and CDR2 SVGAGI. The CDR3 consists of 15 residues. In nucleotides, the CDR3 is TGTGCCAGCAGCCGATCGGACACCGGCAATCAGCCCCAGCATTTT. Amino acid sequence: CASSRSDTGNQPQHF.

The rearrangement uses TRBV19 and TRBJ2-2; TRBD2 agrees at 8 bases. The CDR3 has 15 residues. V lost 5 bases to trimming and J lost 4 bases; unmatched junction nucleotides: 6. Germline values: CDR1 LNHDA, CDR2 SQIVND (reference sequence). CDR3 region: CASSAGGRSTGELFF. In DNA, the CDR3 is TGTGCCAGTAGTGCAGGCGGGAGGTCCACCGGGGAGCTGTTTTTT.